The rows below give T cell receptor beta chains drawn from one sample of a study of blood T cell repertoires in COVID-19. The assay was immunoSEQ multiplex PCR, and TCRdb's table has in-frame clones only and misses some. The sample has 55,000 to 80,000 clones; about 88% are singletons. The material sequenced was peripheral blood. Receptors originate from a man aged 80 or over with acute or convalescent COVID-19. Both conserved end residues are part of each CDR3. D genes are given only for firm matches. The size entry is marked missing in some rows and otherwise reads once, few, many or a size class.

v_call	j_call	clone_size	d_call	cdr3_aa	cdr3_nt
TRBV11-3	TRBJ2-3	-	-	CASSPTAPGESDTQYF	TGTGCCAGCAGCCCAACGGCTCCAGGGGAATCAGATACGCAGTATTTT
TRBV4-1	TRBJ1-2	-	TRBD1	CASSQDNHSGQGGGYTF	TGCGCCAGCAGCCAAGATAACCATTCGGGACAGGGAGGTGGCTACACCTTC
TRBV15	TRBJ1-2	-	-	CATSSTVGGYTF	TGTGCCACCAGCAGCACAGTCGGCGGCTACACCTTC
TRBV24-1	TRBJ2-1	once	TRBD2	CATSDPGLAGQGNEQFF	TGTGCCACCAGTGACCCGGGACTAGCGGGGCAAGGGAATGAGCAGTTCTTC
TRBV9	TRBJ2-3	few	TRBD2	CASSVDGGGADTQYF	TGTGCCAGCAGCGTAGATGGCGGGGGGGCAGATACGCAGTATTTT
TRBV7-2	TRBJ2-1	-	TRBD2	CASSRASGDEQFF	TGTGCCTCCTCTCGAGCTAGCGGGGATGAGCAGTTCTTC
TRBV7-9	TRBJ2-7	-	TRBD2	CASSPRSGSSYEQYF	TGTGCCAGCAGCCCCCGTAGCGGGAGCTCCTACGAGCAGTACTTC
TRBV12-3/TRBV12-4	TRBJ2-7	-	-	CASSLQVYEQYF	TGTGCCAGCAGCCTACAGGTGTACGAGCAGTACTTC
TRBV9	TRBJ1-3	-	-	CASSGTGPGNTIYF	TGTGCCAGCAGCGGTACAGGGCCCGGAAACACCATATATTTT
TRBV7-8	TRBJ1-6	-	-	CASSLGSGGTSPLHF	TGTGCCAGCAGCTTAGGGTCGGGAGGTACTTCACCCCTCCACTTT
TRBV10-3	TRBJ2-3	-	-	CAISESSDTQYF	TGTGCCATCAGTGAGTCCTCCGATACGCAGTATTTT
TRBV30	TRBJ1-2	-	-	CAWSEGPGSYGYTF	TGTGCCTGGAGTGAAGGGCCGGGGTCGTATGGCTACACCTTC
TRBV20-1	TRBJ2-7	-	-	CSASSQIDEQYF	TGCAGTGCTAGTTCACAGATCGACGAGCAGTACTTC
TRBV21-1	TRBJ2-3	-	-	CAPTEEVSTDTQYF	TGTGCCCCAACTGAAGAAGTTAGCACAGATACGCAGTATTTT
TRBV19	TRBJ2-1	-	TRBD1	CASRAGQGLDEQFF	TGTGCCAGTAGGGCGGGACAGGGGCTTGATGAGCAGTTCTTC
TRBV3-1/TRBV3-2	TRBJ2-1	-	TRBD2	CASSQGRYGTINEQFF	TGTGCCAGCAGCCAAGGTCGGTATGGGACTATCAATGAGCAGTTCTTC
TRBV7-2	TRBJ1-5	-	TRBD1	CASSPRDRRDQPQHF	TGTGCCAGCAGCCCGCGGGACAGAAGGGATCAGCCCCAGCATTTT
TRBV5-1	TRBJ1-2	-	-	CASSPYPGTQPGYTF	TGCGCCAGCAGCCCTTACCCCGGGACACAGCCGGGCTACACCTTC
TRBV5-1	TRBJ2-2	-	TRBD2	CASSLASGGAGDTGELFF	TGCGCCAGCAGCTTGGCCAGCGGGGGGGCCGGGGACACCGGGGAGCTGTTTTTT
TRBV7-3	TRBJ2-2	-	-	CASSVSGIYGELFF	TGTGCCAGCAGCGTGTCAGGGATATACGGGGAGCTGTTTTTT
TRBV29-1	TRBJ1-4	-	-	CSVEAGIGEKLFF	TGCAGCGTTGAAGCAGGGATTGGAGAAAAACTGTTTTTT
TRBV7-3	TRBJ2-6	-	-	CASSLAAGSGANVLTF	TGTGCCAGCAGCTTAGCCGCTGGGAGTGGGGCCAACGTCCTGACTTTC
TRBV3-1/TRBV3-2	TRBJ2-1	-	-	CASSQDRNEQFF	TGTGCCAGCAGCCAAGATCGGAATGAGCAGTTCTTC
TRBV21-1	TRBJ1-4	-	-	CASSKGTGGETNEKLFF	TGTGCCAGCAGCAAAGGGACAGGGGGAGAAACTAATGAAAAACTGTTTTTT
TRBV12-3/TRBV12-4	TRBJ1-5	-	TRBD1	CASGQVSNQPQHF	TGTGCCAGCGGACAGGTCAGCAATCAGCCCCAGCATTTT
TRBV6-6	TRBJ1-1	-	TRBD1	CASSRRGTGGAGTEAFF	TGTGCCAGCAGTCGTCGGGGGACAGGGGGCGCCGGTACTGAAGCTTTCTTT
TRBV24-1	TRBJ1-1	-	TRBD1	CATSRGQGNTEAFF	TGTGCCACCAGTCGCGGACAGGGCAACACTGAAGCTTTCTTT
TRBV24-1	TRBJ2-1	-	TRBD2	CATSDTEIAGAHNEQFF	TGTGCCACCAGTGATACCGAGATAGCGGGAGCCCACAATGAGCAGTTCTTC